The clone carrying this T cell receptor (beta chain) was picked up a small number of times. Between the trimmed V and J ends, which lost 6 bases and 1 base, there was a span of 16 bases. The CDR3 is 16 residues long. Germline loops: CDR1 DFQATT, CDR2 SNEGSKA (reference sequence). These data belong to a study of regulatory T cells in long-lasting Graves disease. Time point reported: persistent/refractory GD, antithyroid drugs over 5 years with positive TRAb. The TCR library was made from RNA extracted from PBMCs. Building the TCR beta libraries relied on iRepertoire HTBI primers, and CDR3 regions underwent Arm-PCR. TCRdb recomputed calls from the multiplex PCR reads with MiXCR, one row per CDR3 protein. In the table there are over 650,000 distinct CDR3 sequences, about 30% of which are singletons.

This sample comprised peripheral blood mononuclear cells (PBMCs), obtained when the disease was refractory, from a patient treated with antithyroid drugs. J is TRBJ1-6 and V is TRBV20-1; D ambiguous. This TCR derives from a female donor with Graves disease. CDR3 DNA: TGCAGTGCGGGTCAAGTAGTGGGATCCTATAATTCACCCCTCCACTTT. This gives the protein CSAGQVVGSYNSPLHF.